The present T cell receptor (beta chain) was sequenced within a study of blood T cell repertoires in COVID-19. Trimming at V came to 6 bases and at J to 1 base, leaving 4 bases not matched to a gene. The CDR3 is 16 amino acids. The germline V gene encodes CDR1 MNHEY and CDR2 SVGEGT. Method: immunoSEQ multiplex PCR; TCRdb's copy keeps in-frame clones and lacks some. The profile shows tens of thousands of clones, around four fifths of them singletons. This sequence originates from a man aged 25-45 years with COVID-19, enrolled during active disease. The source material was peripheral blood. V gene TRBV6-2 or TRBV6-3 combines with J gene TRBJ2-5, with 14 bases identical to TRBD2. CDR3 residues: CASSQGLAGAQETQYF. CDR3 bases: TGTGCCAGCAGCCAGGGACTAGCGGGGGCCCAAGAGACCCAGTACTTC.